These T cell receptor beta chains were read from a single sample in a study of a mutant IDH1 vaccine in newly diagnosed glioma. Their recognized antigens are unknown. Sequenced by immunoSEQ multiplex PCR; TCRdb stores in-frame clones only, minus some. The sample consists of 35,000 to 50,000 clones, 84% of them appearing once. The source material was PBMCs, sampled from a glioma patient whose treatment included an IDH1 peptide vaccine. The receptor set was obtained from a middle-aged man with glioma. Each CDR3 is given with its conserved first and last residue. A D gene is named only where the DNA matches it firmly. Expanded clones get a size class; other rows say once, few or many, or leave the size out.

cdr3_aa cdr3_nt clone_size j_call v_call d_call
CASSLAGGASQPQHF TGTGCCAGCAGCTTAGCAGGGGGCGCTTCCCAGCCCCAGCATTTT . TRBJ1-5 TRBV7-9 TRBD1
CSVESGRPGYTF TGCAGCGTTGAAAGTGGGCGGCCTGGCTACACCTTC . TRBJ1-2 TRBV29-1 .
CASEDGNTGELFF TGTGCCAGCGAGGACGGGAACACCGGGGAGCTGTTTTTT . TRBJ2-2 TRBV11-2 .
CASATSAGEQFF TGTGCCAGCGCGACTAGCGCGGGTGAGCAGTTCTTC . TRBJ2-1 TRBV2 TRBD2
CASTRGANTEAFF TGTGCCAGCACCCGAGGGGCTAACACTGAAGCTTTCTTT . TRBJ1-1 TRBV6-5 .
CGIEVPGSRDGYTF TGTGGGATAGAGGTCCCAGGGTCCAGGGATGGCTACACCTTC . TRBJ1-2 TRBV7-9 .
CASSYAPRLNSYEQYF TGTGCCAGCAGTTACGCGCCGAGGCTCAACTCCTACGAGCAGTACTTC . TRBJ2-7 TRBV6-5 .
CAWTGRDPYGYTF TGTGCCTGGACAGGCCGAGATCCCTATGGCTACACCTTC . TRBJ1-2 TRBV30 .
CASSYSSNQPQHF TGTGCCAGCAGTTACTCTAGCAATCAGCCCCAGCATTTT . TRBJ1-5 TRBV6-6 .
CASSLGPGAEQFF TGCGCCAGCAGCTTGGGGCCAGGGGCTGAGCAGTTCTTC . TRBJ2-1 TRBV5-1 .
CASRSSYEQYF TGTGCCAGCAGGTCCTCCTACGAGCAGTACTTC . TRBJ2-7 TRBV5-4 .
CASSPQGGGRGTNEQFF TGCGCCAGCAGTCCCCAGGGGGGCGGGAGGGGGACCAATGAGCAGTTCTTC . TRBJ2-1 TRBV10-1 TRBD2
CAISERASNQPQHF TGTGCCATCAGTGAGCGGGCTAGCAATCAGCCCCAGCATTTT few TRBJ1-5 TRBV10-3 .
CASSGGRETQYF TGCGCCAGCAGTGGCGGGAGAGAGACCCAGTACTTC . TRBJ2-5 TRBV10-2 TRBD2
CASSLALAVSDTQYF TGTGCCAGCAGCTTAGCGCTGGCCGTATCAGATACGCAGTATTTT . TRBJ2-3 TRBV7-2 .
CASSRLAEQYF TGTGCCAGCTCACGACTAGCAGAGCAGTACTTC . TRBJ2-7 TRBV18 TRBD2
CASGLAGGINTQYF TGTGCCAGCGGATTAGCGGGAGGGATAAATACGCAGTATTTT . TRBJ2-3 TRBV6-5 TRBD2
CATSSRAQNYEQYF TGTGCCACCAGCAGTCGAGCCCAAAACTACGAGCAGTACTTC . TRBJ2-7 TRBV15 .
CASGTTAKNIQYF TGTGCCAGCGGGACAACTGCCAAAAACATTCAGTACTTC . TRBJ2-4 TRBV2 .
CASSSRGIAGSKDTQYF TGTGCCAGCAGCTCTCGTGGGATAGCGGGATCTAAGGATACGCAGTATTTT . TRBJ2-3 TRBV5-4 TRBD2
CASSLQVSGNTIYF TGTGCCAGCAGCTTACAGGTCTCTGGAAACACCATATATTTT . TRBJ1-3 TRBV7-9 .
CASSQGGTSGSWDEQFF TGTGCCAGCAGCCAAGGAGGGACTAGCGGGAGTTGGGATGAGCAGTTCTTC . TRBJ2-1 TRBV14 TRBD2
CASSQRGRGLLMGQYF TGTGCCAGCAGCCAAAGGGGACGGGGGCTTCTAATGGGGCAGTACTTC . TRBJ2-7 TRBV14 .
CASSLEAGQTSGYTF TGCGCCAGCAGCTTGGAGGCAGGGCAAACTTCCGGCTACACCTTC . TRBJ1-2 TRBV5-1 .
CASRSGSRSDTQYF TGTGCCAGCAGAAGCGGGAGCAGGTCAGATACGCAGTATTTT . TRBJ2-3 TRBV6-6 TRBD2
CASSPDGYYEQYF TGCGCCAGCAGTCCGGACGGTTACTACGAGCAGTACTTC once TRBJ2-7 TRBV5-1 .
CATQMGGYQPQHF TGCGCCACTCAAATGGGGGGATACCAGCCCCAGCATTTT . TRBJ1-5 TRBV10-2 .